These T cell receptor beta chains were read from a single sample in a study of T cells after somatic rescue of genetic block. Measured with immunoSEQ multiplex PCR; TCRdb has only the in-frame clones, and not every one. The sample yields 60,000 to 75,000 clones, about 91% seen once. The sequencing sample was made of peripheral blood mononuclear cells (PBMCs). Receptor source: a man between 40 and 49 years old. Each CDR3 is given with its conserved first and last residue. The D gene is left open where the match is weak. Part of the rows lack a size; the others show once, few, many or a class for expanded clones.

NA	TRBJ1-1	TRBD1	TRBV5-1	TGCGCCAGCAGCTCGACAGGGGTTGGCACTGAAGCTTTCTTT	CASSSTGVGTEAFF
NA	TRBJ1-2	TRBD1	TRBV19	TGTGCCAGTAGTCATACAGGGGGCCCTCTCTATGGCTACACCTTC	CASSHTGGPLYGYTF
NA	TRBJ2-1	NA	TRBV5-5	TGTGCCAGCAGCTTGGGCCGTATCAATGAGCAGTTCTTC	CASSLGRINEQFF
NA	TRBJ2-1	TRBD2	TRBV11-2	TGTGCCAGCAGCTTAGCGGCTAGCGGGATCTGGAATGAGCAGTTCTTC	CASSLAASGIWNEQFF
NA	TRBJ1-2	NA	TRBV2	TGTGCCAGCAGTCCTCGAGGACACTTAAGGGGCTATGGCTACACCTTC	CASSPRGHLRGYGYTF
NA	TRBJ2-7	TRBD1	TRBV19	TGTGCCAGTAGTACAATCGCCGGGACAGGGTATGTTGAGCAGTACTTC	CASSTIAGTGYVEQYF
NA	TRBJ2-1	TRBD2	TRBV4-3	TGCGCCAGCAGCCAGGAAGCGGGAGGAAGCGCCTCCTACAATGAGCAGTTCTTC	CASSQEAGGSASYNEQFF
NA	TRBJ2-1	TRBD2	TRBV10-2	TGCGCCAGCAGCCCGACTAGCGGGCTTTCTGAGCAGTTCTTC	CASSPTSGLSEQFF
NA	TRBJ2-7	NA	TRBV7-6	TGTGCCAGCAGCGAGGTTGCACTCCCCAGCGACGAGCAGTACTTC	CASSEVALPSDEQYF
NA	TRBJ2-7	NA	TRBV11-2	TGTGCCAGCAGCTTAGTTGGCAGGGAGCAGTACTTC	CASSLVGREQYF
NA	TRBJ2-1	TRBD2	TRBV19	TGTGCCAGTAGTACTGAACTAGGGACTAGCGGGATTCTACGCAGCTCCTACAATGAGCAGTTCTTC	CASSTELGTSGILRSSYNEQFF
NA	TRBJ1-1	NA	TRBV5-4	TGTGCCAGCAGCTTGTTCGTCGGGCCGGCGAACACTGAAGCTTTCTTT	CASSLFVGPANTEAFF
NA	TRBJ1-1	NA	TRBV2	TGTGCCAGCAGTGTCCAGTCCCTCGATGGTTTCTTT	CASSVQSLDGFF
NA	TRBJ1-6	NA	TRBV6-6	TGTGCCACCTCGGGCTCGAGCTCCTATAATTCACCCCTCCACTTT	CATSGSSSYNSPLHF
once	TRBJ2-7	NA	TRBV5-1	TGCGCCAGCAGCTTGGCGGGAGCTAGCGAGCAGTACTTC	CASSLAGASEQYF
NA	TRBJ1-5	TRBD1	TRBV10-3	TGTGCCATCAGTGGGACAGGTAGCAATCAGCCCCAGCATTTT	CAISGTGSNQPQHF
NA	TRBJ2-7	TRBD2	TRBV10-1	TGCGCCAGCAGTGACAGCGGGATTAGTTCCTACGAGCAGTACTTC	CASSDSGISSYEQYF
NA	TRBJ2-5	NA	TRBV5-1	TGCGCCAGCAGCTTGGCCCACATAGGGTCAGAGACCCAGTACTTC	CASSLAHIGSETQYF
NA	TRBJ2-7	NA	TRBV27	TGTGCCAGCAGTTTAGCTAGTACCTACGAGCAGTACTTC	CASSLASTYEQYF
NA	TRBJ2-3	NA	TRBV7-2	TGTGCCAGCAGCCGCACAGATACGCAGTATTTT	CASSRTDTQYF
NA	TRBJ2-1	TRBD1	TRBV6-6	TGTGCCAGCAGAGATGATGGACAGGGGAATGGCAATGAGCAGTTCTTC	CASRDDGQGNGNEQFF
NA	TRBJ1-1	NA	TRBV19	TGTGCCAGTAGTCAGGAGGCTTACACTGAAGCTTTCTTT	CASSQEAYTEAFF
NA	TRBJ2-3	NA	TRBV5-1	TGCGCCAGCAGTCTGACAGATACGCAGTATTTT	CASSLTDTQYF
NA	TRBJ2-7	NA	TRBV6-5	TGTGCCAGCAGATGGACAGCAGGCTCCTACGAGCAGTACTTC	CASRWTAGSYEQYF
NA	TRBJ2-1	NA	TRBV10-1	TGCGCCAGCAGTGAGGAGGCCTATAACAATGAGCAGTTCTTC	CASSEEAYNNEQFF